This is a list of T cell receptor beta chains from one sample in a study of post-analysis software for immune sequencing data. TCRdb used MiXCR to reprocess the PCR reads, holding one entry per CDR3 protein. Of about 770,000 distinct CDR3 sequences detected, about half appear once; the ten largest clones hold approximately 4.4%. Input material: blood. These receptors came from a girl between 5 and 17 years old with multiple sclerosis. Both conserved end residues are part of each CDR3. D genes are given only for firm matches. For some rows the clone size is stated as once, few or many, or as a class when expanded; others skip it.

>.|TRBD2|TRBV27|TRBJ2-1
TGTGCCAGCAGTTTATTGACCCCTAGCGGTTACAATGAGCAGTTCTTC
CASSLLTPSGYNEQFF
>many|TRBD2|TRBV7-9|TRBJ2-5
TGTGCCAGCAGCTCCCGGACTAGCGCGGAGACCCAGTACTTC
CASSSRTSAETQYF
>.|.|TRBV24-1|TRBJ2-3
TGTGCCACCAGTGACTACAGGAAGCCCACAGATACGCAGTATTTT
CATSDYRKPTDTQYF
>.|.|TRBV20-1|TRBJ2-3
TGCAGTGCTCTGACCGGCACAGATACGCAGTATTTT
CSALTGTDTQYF
>.|TRBD2|TRBV11-2|TRBJ2-7
TGTGCCAGCAGCTTAGAAACTAGCGGAAACTACGAGCAGTACTTC
CASSLETSGNYEQYF
>.|.|TRBV7-9|TRBJ2-1
TGTGCCAGCAGTAGAGGCGGAACCAATGAGCAGTTCTTC
CASSRGGTNEQFF
>many|TRBD1|TRBV29-1|TRBJ2-1
TGCAGCGTTCGACAGGGCGAGCAGTTCTTC
CSVRQGEQFF
>few|TRBD2|TRBV10-3|TRBJ2-5
TGTGCCATCAGTGAGGGGACCAGCGGGGGGGAGACCCAGTACTTC
CAISEGTSGGETQYF
>few|TRBD1|TRBV7-9|TRBJ2-5
TGTGCCAGCAGCTCGGACAGGGTCCAAGAGACCCAGTACTTC
CASSSDRVQETQYF
>.|TRBD2|TRBV9|TRBJ2-1
TGTGCCAGCAGCTCCCCAGATAGGGGAGGGCTACGAGAGCAGTTCTTC
CASSSPDRGGLREQFF
>.|TRBD1|TRBV27|TRBJ2-1
TGTGCCAGCAGCCCTACAGGGGTGGTGAGGACAGCAGACAATGAGCAGTTCTTC
CASSPTGVVRTADNEQFF
>.|.|TRBV29-1|TRBJ1-2
TGCAGCGTTGAGGAGGAGAACCCTAACTATGGCTACACCTTC
CSVEEENPNYGYTF
>.|TRBD2|TRBV12-3/TRBV12-4|TRBJ2-1
TGTGCCAGCAGTTTAGGAGCCTACCCGAGCGGGAGGGGAAGCGATGAGCAGTTCTTC
CASSLGAYPSGRGSDEQFF
>.|.|TRBV7-2|TRBJ1-6
TGTGCCAGCAGCCCACTGCCAGATTTCAATTCACCCCTCCACTTT
CASSPLPDFNSPLHF
>.|TRBD1|TRBV29-1|TRBJ2-1
TGCAGCGTTGAAGATGGTGGCAGGGGGCGAGATGAGCAGTTCTTC
CSVEDGGRGRDEQFF
>.|.|TRBV7-3|TRBJ2-7
TGTGCCAGCAGCTGGGAGTTAGCGCATTACGAGCAGTACTTC
CASSWELAHYEQYF
>.|TRBD1|TRBV7-9|TRBJ2-3
TGTGCCAGCAGCTCCCACCGGGACAGCGTCACAGATACGCAGTATTTT
CASSSHRDSVTDTQYF
>.|.|TRBV3-1|TRBJ1-5
TGTGCCAGCAGCCAAGGGCAGGCGAGCAATCAGCCCCAGCATTTT
CASSQGQASNQPQHF
>.|.|TRBV7-9|TRBJ2-7
TGTGCCAGCAGCGTCGATTTCGGGAGTCGGTCCTACGAGCAGTACTTC
CASSVDFGSRSYEQYF
>.|TRBD2|TRBV7-9|TRBJ2-4
TGTGCCAGCAGCGGGACTAGCGGTCCTGGAGCCAAAAACATTCAGTACTTC
CASSGTSGPGAKNIQYF
>few|.|TRBV6-2/TRBV6-3|TRBJ1-1
TGTGCCAGCAGCACCGGACGGTTGAACACTGAAGCTTTCTTT
CASSTGRLNTEAFF
>.|TRBD2|TRBV6-1|TRBJ2-4
TGTGCCAGCAGTGAATTGACTAGCGGGGCGGGGGAGCAGTACTTC
CASSELTSGAGEQYF
>few|TRBD1|TRBV29-1|TRBJ2-7
TGCAGCGTCCGCCGGGACAGGGCCCGAAACGAGCAGTACTTC
CSVRRDRARNEQYF
>many|.|TRBV15|TRBJ2-1
TGTGCCACCAGCAGAGTCGGGGGTGAAGAGCAGTTCTTC
CATSRVGGEEQFF
>.|TRBD2|TRBV12-3/TRBV12-4|TRBJ2-5
TGTGCCAGCAGTTGGGGTAGCGGGAGGGAGACCCAGTACTTC
CASSWGSGRETQYF
>few|TRBD2|TRBV3-1|TRBJ2-5
TGTGCCAGCAGCCTCCAGACGGGGGGTGAGACCCAGTACTTC
CASSLQTGGETQYF
>.|TRBD2|TRBV7-9|TRBJ2-1
TGTGCCAGCAGCAGACTAGCGGGAGTATCCTACAATGAGCAGTTCTTC
CASSRLAGVSYNEQFF
>.|TRBD1|TRBV7-2|TRBJ1-2
TGTGCCAGCAGCCCGGACAGGGGCGGGAGCTACACCTTC
CASSPDRGGSYTF
>.|.|TRBV12-3/TRBV12-4|TRBJ2-1
TGTGCCAGCAGTAGACGACGCCAGCCCTACAATGAGCAGTTCTTC
CASSRRRQPYNEQFF
>few|.|TRBV11-2|TRBJ2-7
TGTGCCAGCAGCCGATCTGTGACAGGCTCCTACGAGCAGTACTTC
CASSRSVTGSYEQYF
>.|.|TRBV7-9|TRBJ2-1
TGTGCCAGCAGCTTGATCTCCGGGAGAGGGAACAATGAGCAGTTCTTC
CASSLISGRGNNEQFF
>.|.|TRBV28|TRBJ2-1
TGTGCCAGCCCGACCCCCGTGCAGTTCTTC
CASPTPVQFF
>few|.|TRBV5-6|TRBJ1-1
TGTGCCAGCAGCTTAGCAGGGACCGGCGCTGAAGCTTTCTTT
CASSLAGTGAEAFF
>few|TRBD1|TRBV10-3|TRBJ2-3
TGTGCCATCAGTTCGGGACAGGGCAGCATGGATACGCAGTATTTT
CAISSGQGSMDTQYF
>once|TRBD2|TRBV7-3|TRBJ2-1
TGTGCCAGCAGCCCCGGACCGGGGTTAGCGGGAGCAGAGGGGCAGTTCTTC
CASSPGPGLAGAEGQFF
>.|TRBD1|TRBV7-2|TRBJ1-5
TGTGCCAGCAGCTTCGGGACAGGGGGCGGCCAGCCCCAGCATTTT
CASSFGTGGGQPQHF
>.|.|TRBV5-1|TRBJ2-7
TGCGCCAGCAGCTTCTCCCTAGCTGGGTACGAGCAGTACTTC
CASSFSLAGYEQYF
>.|.|TRBV7-8|TRBJ1-1
TGTGCCAGCTGGGGGGGCACTGAAGCTTTCTTT
CASWGGTEAFF
>few|.|TRBV6-2/TRBV6-3|TRBJ1-5
TGTGCCAGCAGTTACAGTGGGGGCGCGGGTCAGCCCCAGCATTTT
CASSYSGGAGQPQHF
>few|TRBD1|TRBV6-1|TRBJ1-1
TGTGCCAGCAGTGTCCAGGGGGCCATGAACACTGAAGCTTTCTTT
CASSVQGAMNTEAFF
>.|TRBD1|TRBV10-1|TRBJ2-3
TGCGCCAGCAGTGACCCTTGGACAGGGGAAGATACGCAGTATTTT
CASSDPWTGEDTQYF
>.|TRBD1|TRBV18|TRBJ1-5
TGTGCCAGCTCACCATTCGCAGGGGGGAATCAGCCCCAGCATTTT
CASSPFAGGNQPQHF
>few|TRBD1|TRBV29-1|TRBJ2-5
TGCAGCGTAGAGACAGGGGAAGAGACCCAGTACTTC
CSVETGEETQYF
>.|.|TRBV15|TRBJ2-5
TGTGCCACCAGCAGAGGGGGGGCGGTAGAGACCCAGTACTTC
CATSRGGAVETQYF
>once|.|TRBV7-9|TRBJ1-1
TGTGCCAGCAGCTTAGAGGCAACCACTGAAGCTTTCTTT
CASSLEATTEAFF
>few|.|TRBV27|TRBJ2-3
TGTGCCAGCAGCCCGAGGTTGGCCGGGGGTGGAGATACGCAGTATTTT
CASSPRLAGGGDTQYF
>few|.|TRBV19|TRBJ2-5
TGTGCCAGTAGTATAGGTCGGGGTGGCCAAGAGACCCAGTACTTC
CASSIGRGGQETQYF
>few|.|TRBV12-3/TRBV12-4|TRBJ2-7
TGTGCCAGCAGTTCGCGGGACTTTTACGAGCAGTACTTC
CASSSRDFYEQYF
>.|.|TRBV5-1|TRBJ2-1
TGCGCCAGCAGCTTGTGGGATAAGGCGTCGTTCAGTGAGCAGTTCTTC
CASSLWDKASFSEQFF
>.|.|TRBV29-1|TRBJ2-7
TGCAGCGTTGTTGGAGGGCCCCGACCCTACGAGCAGTACTTC
CSVVGGPRPYEQYF
>once|.|TRBV20-1|TRBJ2-7
TGCAGTGCTACTAGTCGATACGAGCAGTACTTC
CSATSRYEQYF
>few|TRBD2|TRBV4-2|TRBJ2-3
TGTGCCAGCAGCCAAATGACTAGCGGGAGTACAGATACGCAGTATTTT
CASSQMTSGSTDTQYF
>.|.|TRBV19|TRBJ1-1
TGTGCCAGTAGTACCGCAGGGGCGGGCACTGAAGCTTTCTTT
CASSTAGAGTEAFF
>.|TRBD1|TRBV25-1|TRBJ1-2
TGTGCCAGCAGTGAATATTACCAGGGACAGGGGGCTGATGGCTACACCTTC
CASSEYYQGQGADGYTF
>few|.|TRBV24-1|TRBJ2-5
TGTGCCACCAGTGACCCATTAGGGGACCAAGAGACCCAGTACTTC
CATSDPLGDQETQYF